The TCR beta chain under discussion was sequenced for a study of blood T cell repertoires in COVID-19. Repertoires were generated with immunoSEQ multiplex PCR, while TCRdb's copy carries only in-frame clones and drops some. The top ten clones hold roughly 6.4% of a sample with about 240,000 clones, approximately 86% of them seen once. The CDR3 is 14 amino acids. The sample taken for sequencing was peripheral blood. This receptor was taken from an older woman with active or convalescent COVID-19. The V gene is TRBV21-1, the J gene TRBJ2-5; the table's D call, TRBD1, was not checked against the DNA. TRBV21-1 is a pseudogene locus. For the CDR3, the DNA is TGTGCCACCTTCGGACATAAAGACGCGGAGACCCAGTACTTC. Encoded protein: CATFGHKDAETQYF.